One sample yielded the 27 T cell receptor beta chains listed below, sequenced in a study of blood T cell repertoires in COVID-19. The assay was immunoSEQ multiplex PCR, and TCRdb's table has in-frame clones only and misses some. Seen here are 110,000 or so clones, approximately 81% observed once, and the top ten hold about 1.6%. Sequencing was carried out using peripheral blood. Receptor source: a man in his fifties or sixties with acute or convalescent COVID-19.

V gene TRBV10-1 combines with J gene TRBJ1-1; D gene unclear. This CDR3 spans 14 amino acids. In germline, CDR1 is WNHNN, CDR2 SYGVQD (reference sequence). V was pared by 0 bases and J by 6 bases, with 11 bases between. The CDR3 bases are TGCGCCAGCAGTGAGTCGATTGGGCTCGCTGAAGCTTTCTTT. Residues: CASSESIGLAEAFF.

This chain joins TRBV6-6 and TRBJ2-1, with a tentative D call TRBD2 (6 bases). CDR3 length: 16 residues. Germline-derived CDR1 and CDR2 are MNHNY and SVGAGI (reference sequence). The V end lost 4 bases, the J end lost 1 base, and 14 bases lay between the germline ends. The CDR3 loop is CASSSRTGTSYNEQFF. The CDR3 nucleotides read TGTGCCAGCAGTTCGCGAACCGGGACTTCCTACAATGAGCAGTTCTTC.

This clone appeared a single time. The chain has TRBV7-8 and TRBJ1-1; possible D gene TRBD1, 5 bases. Germline V gene data show CDR1 as SGHVS and CDR2 as FQNEAQ. This CDR3 comprises 13 residues. V lost 7 bases to trimming and J lost 9 bases, with 18 bases between them. CDR3 nucleotides: TGTGCCAGCACCCTTACGACTAGGGGTAAAGCTTTCTTT. It specifies CASTLTTRGKAFF.

This clone was observed a single time. The rearrangement links TRBV3-1 (or the pseudogene TRBV3-2) to TRBJ2-7; D is possibly TRBD1 (5 bases). The V and J ends lost 8 bases and 2 bases respectively, with 13 bases between them. Germline CDR1 is LGHDT and CDR2 is YNNKEL (reference sequence). The CDR3 has 13 residues. CDR3 nucleotides: TGTGCCAGCCGCCTTGGGGCCGCCTACGAGCAGTACTTC. Translating gives CASRLGAAYEQYF.

The chain links TRBV19 to TRBJ1-5, with 8 bases identical to TRBD1. V was pared by 5 bases and J by 3 bases, with 3 bases of the junction left unmatched. The CDR3 spans 14 residues. Germline CDR1 reads LNHDA; CDR2 reads SQIVND (reference sequence). The CDR3 sequence: CASSPTGDNQPQHF. As DNA, the CDR3 is TGTGCCAGTAGTCCGACAGGGGACAATCAGCCCCAGCATTTT.

The gene calls are TRBV9 and TRBJ2-3; D is possibly TRBD2 (6 bases). The CDR3 sequence is 16 residues long. Germline CDR1 is SGDLS and CDR2 is YYNGEE. Between the trimmed V and J ends, which lost 0 bases and 2 bases, there was a span of 13 bases. CDR3 in DNA: TGTGCCAGCAGCGTAGACGGGGGACCCCCCACAGATACGCAGTATTTT. It translates to CASSVDGGPPTDTQYF.

The chain combines TRBV30 with TRBJ2-3; tentatively, D is TRBD2 (6 bases). The CDR3 runs to 15 residues. Germline CDR1 is GTSNPN and CDR2 is SVGIG (reference sequence). Trimming left V 3 bases short and J 4 bases short, with 17 bases between. The CDR3: CAWRALGGQSDTQYF. The CDR3 DNA sequence: TGTGCCTGGAGGGCGCTGGGGGGTCAGTCAGATACGCAGTATTTT.

V gene TRBV5-1 combines with J gene TRBJ2-4; possibly TRBD1 for D (5 bases). V lost 0 bases and J 6 bases, leaving 7 bases between the germline ends. Looked up from germline, CDR1 is SGHRS and CDR2 is YFSETQ. The CDR3 spans 13 residues. The CDR3 nucleotides are TGCGCCAGCAGCTTGGGACAGTTAAACATTCAGTACTTC. It is translated as CASSLGQLNIQYF.

V is TRBV12-3 or TRBV12-4 and J is TRBJ2-3; TRBD2 agrees at 8 bases. The CDR3 runs 13 residues. J gave up 6 bases and V 6 bases, and 5 bases lay outside the gene matches. The CDR3 spells CASRAGGADTQYF. The DNA for the CDR3 is TGTGCCAGCAGGGCGGGGGGTGCGGATACGCAGTATTTT.

The chain is built from TRBV7-8 and TRBJ2-5, with no clear D. V was pared by 5 bases and J by 5 bases, with 15 bases between. Germline V gene lookup returns CDR1 SGHVS and CDR2 FQNEAQ. This CDR3 is 14 amino acids long. Here the CDR3 DNA reads TGTGCCAGCAGCGACGCTAGTCCCCACGAGACCCAGTACTTC. This translates into CASSDASPHETQYF. Full variable domain (outside the CDR3, taken from reference TRBV7-8 and TRBJ2-5): GAGVSQSPRYKVAKRGQDVALRCDPISGHVSLFWYQQALGQGPEFLTYFQNEAQLDKSGLPSDRFFAERPEGSVSTLKIQRTQQEDSAVYLCASSDASPHETQYFGPGTRLLVL.

This clone has more than one count but fewer than ten. The gene calls are TRBV11-2 and TRBJ2-3, with D possibly TRBD2 on 6 matching bases. Germline CDR1 SGHAT, CDR2 FQNNGV. Deletions cut 0 bases from V and 0 bases from J, with 7 bases between. The CDR3 runs to 15 residues. CDR3 DNA sequence: TGTGCCAGCAGCTTAGATGGGGGGAGCACAGATACGCAGTATTTT. Its protein is CASSLDGGSTDTQYF.

DNA of the CDR3: TGTGCCAGTAGTATGGGACAGGGTCCTGGAAACACCATATATTTT. It yields the protein CASSMGQGPGNTIYF. The chain carries TRBV19 and TRBJ1-3; 9 bases are a match to TRBD1. J gave up 2 bases and V 3 bases, and 2 bases lay outside the gene matches. Germline V gene sequence: CDR1 LNHDA, CDR2 SQIVND (reference sequence). This CDR3 comprises 15 residues.

V gene TRBV24-1 combines with J gene TRBJ2-3, with 7 bases aligning to TRBD2. This CDR3 spans 17 amino acids. The J segment lost 3 bases and the V segment lost 5 bases, leaving 13 bases of the junction unmatched. CDR1 and CDR2 (germline): KGHDR, SFDVKD. This CDR3 is CATSVASGPGLTDTQYF. DNA for the CDR3: TGTGCCACCAGTGTGGCTAGCGGCCCCGGACTGACAGATACGCAGTATTTT.

The chain uses TRBV3-1 (or the pseudogene TRBV3-2) and TRBJ1-3; D unclear. The CDR3 totals 14 residues. Trimming cost V 1 base and J 4 bases, with 8 bases left between them. The germline gives CDR1 LGHDT, CDR2 YNNKEL (reference sequence). The chain's CDR3 is CASSQGVAGNTIYF. CDR3 coding DNA: TGTGCCAGCAGCCAAGGTGTTGCGGGAAACACCATATATTTT.

Comments on this clone: This CDR3 is also generated by other DNA sequences in the sample. The V and J genes are TRBV6-5 and TRBJ1-2; weak D call: TRBD1 (6 bases). The V end lost 0 bases, the J end lost 2 bases, and 7 bases lay between the germline ends. Germline lookup yields CDR1 MNHEY and CDR2 SVGAGI. CDR3 length: 14 residues. CDR3 residues: CASSYSGQNYGYTF. In DNA, the CDR3 is TGTGCCAGCAGTTACTCGGGACAAAACTATGGCTACACCTTC.

This clone was seen a handful of times. CDR3 bases: TGTGCCAGCAGTTCCCCGTCAGGGGAGAACTATGGCTACACCTTC. This encodes CASSSPSGENYGYTF. The V and J genes are TRBV28 and TRBJ1-2, with D perhaps matching TRBD1 (6 bases). V was shortened by 4 bases and J by 2 bases, with 14 bases between the two germline ends. The length of the CDR3 is 15 residues. CDR1 and CDR2 from the germline V gene are MDHEN and SYDVKM.

CDR3 in amino acids: CASSESVASGGHNEQFF. CDR3 sequence (DNA): TGCGCCAGCAGTGAGTCAGTTGCTAGCGGGGGCCACAATGAGCAGTTCTTC. V usage is TRBV10-1 and J usage is TRBJ2-1; 10 positions agree with TRBD2. With 0 bases clipped from V and 5 bases from J, the junction kept 7 bases outside the gene matches. The CDR3 loop spans 17 amino acids. In germline, CDR1 is WNHNN, CDR2 SYGVQD (reference sequence).

V and J are TRBV2 and TRBJ2-5; D not certain. This CDR3 contains 12 residues. Germline CDR1 is SNHLY and CDR2 is FYNNEI. V gave up 6 bases and J gave up 2 bases, with 7 bases separating them. In DNA form, the CDR3 reads TGTGCCAGCAGCCAACAGCAAGAGACCCAGTACTTC. Translated: CASSQQQETQYF.

V and J are TRBV4-2 and TRBJ2-2; no definite D call. Germline V gene sequence: CDR1 LGHNA, CDR2 YNFKEQ. The germline V and J ends were trimmed by 2 bases and 4 bases, with 11 bases remaining between them. The CDR3 consists of 15 residues. Written as DNA, the CDR3 is TGTGCCAGCAGCCAAACCCCAGGTCCCACCGGGGAGCTGTTTTTT. It is translated as CASSQTPGPTGELFF.

This clone was seen a handful of times. The chain recombines TRBV2 with TRBJ1-2; TRBD1 agrees at 7 bases. This CDR3 is built from 12 residues. Germline assignment: CDR1 SNHLY and CDR2 FYNNEI. The J segment lost 13 bases and the V segment lost 6 bases, leaving 11 bases of the junction unmatched. The CDR3 DNA follows: TGTGCCAGCAGCCGGGACAGACAACTTCTCACCTTC. It encodes CASSRDRQLLTF.

In its sample, this clone was seen once. V gene TRBV24-1 combines with J gene TRBJ1-1; D unclear. The CDR3 consists of 12 residues. Trimming left V 1 base short and J 8 bases short, with 7 bases between. CDR1 is KGHDR, CDR2 SFDVKD, per germline. The CDR3 protein is CATSDFSQEAFF. CDR3 bases: TGTGCCACCAGTGATTTTTCCCAGGAAGCTTTCTTT.

The CDR3 loop reads CASSPEGVRAFF. The CDR3 region has the DNA TGTGCCAGCAGCCCCGAGGGGGTACGGGCTTTCTTT. The rearrangement links TRBV11-2 to TRBJ1-1, with a weak D call TRBD1 (6 bases). V shed 5 bases and J shed 11 bases, with 15 bases lying between them. Germline-derived CDR1 and CDR2 are SGHAT and FQNNGV. The CDR3 has 12 amino acids.

This clone has only one observation. In DNA, the CDR3 is TGTGCCAGTAGCAGTCGACAGTTACCCAATGAGCAGTTCTTC. Its translation: CASSSRQLPNEQFF. The chain combines TRBV19 with TRBJ2-1; TRBD1 might be the D (5 bases). The CDR3 runs 14 residues. Trimming pared 6 bases from V and 6 bases from J, leaving 15 bases between. Germline CDR1 and CDR2: LNHDA and SQIVND (reference sequence).

This clone was observed a single time. The genes are TRBV5-1 and TRBJ1-3; the D gene is possibly TRBD1 (5 bases). Germline CDR1 is SGHRS and CDR2 is YFSETQ. Trimming removed 7 bases from V and 1 base from J, with 18 bases in between. The CDR3 is 16 residues long. CDR3 nucleotide sequence: TGCGCCAGCCTCCAGGGTAATGAGTTTTCTGGAAACACCATATATTTT. It specifies CASLQGNEFSGNTIYF.

The chain has TRBV9 and TRBJ2-2, with TRBD2 matching over 7 bases. CDR3 length equals 16 residues. Germline assignment: CDR1 SGDLS and CDR2 YYNGEE. The J segment lost 2 bases and the V segment lost 0 bases, leaving 4 bases of the junction unmatched. The CDR3 DNA follows: TGTGCCAGCAGCGTAGCGGCTAGCGGAAACACCGGGGAGCTGTTTTTT. Protein sequence: CASSVAASGNTGELFF.

The V and J genes are TRBV3-1 (or the pseudogene TRBV3-2) and TRBJ1-4; a weak D match, TRBD1 (6 bases). CDR1 is LGHDT and CDR2 is YNNKEL in the germline V gene (reference sequence). This CDR3 is built from 16 residues. Trimming took 4 bases from V and 0 from J, leaving 12 bases between them. In DNA form, the CDR3 reads TGTGCCAGCAGCCCCCTGGGGGCTCCAACTAATGAAAAACTGTTTTTT. Protein sequence: CASSPLGAPTNEKLFF.

The chain joins TRBV18 to TRBJ2-1, with TRBD1 matching over 7 bases. Per the germline V gene, CDR1 is KGHSH and CDR2 is LQKENI. The V and J ends lost 5 bases and 0 bases, in that order; junction bases with no gene match: 4. CDR3 length equals 15 residues. The CDR3 here is CASSDRVSSYNEQFF. For the CDR3, the DNA is TGTGCCAGCTCAGACAGGGTTAGCTCCTACAATGAGCAGTTCTTC. Complete variable domain (other parts from reference TRBV18 and TRBJ2-1): NAGVMQNPRHLVRRRGQEARLRCSPMKGHSHVYWYRQLPEEGLKFMVYLQKENIIDESGMPKERFSAEFPKEGPSILRIQQVVRGDSAAYFCASSDRVSSYNEQFFGPGTRLTVL.